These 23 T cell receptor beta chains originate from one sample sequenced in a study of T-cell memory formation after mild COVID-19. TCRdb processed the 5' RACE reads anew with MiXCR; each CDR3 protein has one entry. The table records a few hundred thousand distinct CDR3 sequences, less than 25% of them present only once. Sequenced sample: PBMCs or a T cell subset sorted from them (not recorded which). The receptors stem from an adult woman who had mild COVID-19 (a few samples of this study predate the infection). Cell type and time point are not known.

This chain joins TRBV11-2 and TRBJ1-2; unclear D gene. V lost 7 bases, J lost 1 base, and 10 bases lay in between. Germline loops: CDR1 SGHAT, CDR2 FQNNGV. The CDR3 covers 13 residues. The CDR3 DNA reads TGTGCCAGCACCCCGGCGAGTAACTATGGCTACACCTTC. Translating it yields CASTPASNYGYTF.

Here the CDR3 reads CASSLRSAREKEDTQYF. Here the CDR3 DNA reads TGCGCCAGCAGCCTAAGATCGGCGCGGGAGAAGGAGGATACGCAGTATTTT. The J gene is TRBJ2-3, the V gene TRBV4-1, with 7 bases lining up with TRBD2. The germline V gene has CDR1 MGHRA and CDR2 YSYEKL. The CDR3 runs 17 residues. With 4 bases clipped from V and 6 bases from J, the junction kept 16 bases outside the gene matches.

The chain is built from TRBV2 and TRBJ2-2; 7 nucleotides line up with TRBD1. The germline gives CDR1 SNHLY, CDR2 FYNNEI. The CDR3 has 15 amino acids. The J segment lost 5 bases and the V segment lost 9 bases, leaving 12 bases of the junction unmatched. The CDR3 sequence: CASQRWDSTTGELFF. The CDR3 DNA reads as TGTGCCAGTCAAAGGTGGGACAGTACAACCGGGGAGCTGTTTTTT.

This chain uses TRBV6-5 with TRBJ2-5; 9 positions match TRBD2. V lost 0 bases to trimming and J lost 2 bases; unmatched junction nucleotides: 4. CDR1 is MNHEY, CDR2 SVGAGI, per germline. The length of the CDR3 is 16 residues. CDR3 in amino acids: CASSYSPAGGQETQYF. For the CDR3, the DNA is TGTGCCAGCAGTTACTCGCCAGCGGGGGGACAAGAGACCCAGTACTTC.

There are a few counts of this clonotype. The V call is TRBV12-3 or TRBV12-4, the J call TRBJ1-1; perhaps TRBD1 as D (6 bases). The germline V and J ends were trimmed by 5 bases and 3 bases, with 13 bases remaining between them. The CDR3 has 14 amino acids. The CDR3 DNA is TGTGCCAGCAGTCCCCTCAGGGGACACACTGAAGCTTTCTTT. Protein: CASSPLRGHTEAFF.

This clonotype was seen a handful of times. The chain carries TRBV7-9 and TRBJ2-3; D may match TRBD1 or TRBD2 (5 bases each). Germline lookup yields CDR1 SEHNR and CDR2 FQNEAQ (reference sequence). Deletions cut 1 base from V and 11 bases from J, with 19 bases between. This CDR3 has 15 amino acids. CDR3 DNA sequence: TGTGCCAGCAGCTTAGACGTCTCCGGGGCCGTGGGGCAGTATTTT. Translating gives CASSLDVSGAVGQYF.

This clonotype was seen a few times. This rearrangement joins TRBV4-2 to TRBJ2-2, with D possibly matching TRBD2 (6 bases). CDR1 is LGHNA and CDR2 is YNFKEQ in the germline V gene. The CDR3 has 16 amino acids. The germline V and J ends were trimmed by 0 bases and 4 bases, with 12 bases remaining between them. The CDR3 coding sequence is TGTGCCAGCAGCCAAGATCATTTTAGCGGCACCGGGGAGCTGTTTTTT. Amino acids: CASSQDHFSGTGELFF.

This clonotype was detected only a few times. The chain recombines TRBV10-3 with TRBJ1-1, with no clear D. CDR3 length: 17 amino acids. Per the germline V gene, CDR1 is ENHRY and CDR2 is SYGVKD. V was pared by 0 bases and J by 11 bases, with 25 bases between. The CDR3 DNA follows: TGTGCCATCAGTGAGTCGATTGTTCTTCGGGAACGGGTTGGTGCTTTCTTT. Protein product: CAISESIVLRERVGAFF.

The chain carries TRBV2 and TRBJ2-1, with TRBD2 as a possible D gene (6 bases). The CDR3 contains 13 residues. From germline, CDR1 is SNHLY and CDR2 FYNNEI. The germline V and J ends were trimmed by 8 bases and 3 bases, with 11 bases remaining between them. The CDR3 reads CASGTTSYNEQFF. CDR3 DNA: TGTGCCAGCGGAACGACTAGCTACAATGAGCAGTTCTTC.

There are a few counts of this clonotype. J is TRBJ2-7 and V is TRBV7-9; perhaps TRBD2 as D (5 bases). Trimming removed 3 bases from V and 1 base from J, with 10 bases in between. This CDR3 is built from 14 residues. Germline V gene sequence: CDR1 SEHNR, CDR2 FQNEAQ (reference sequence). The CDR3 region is CASSFRTDSYEQYF. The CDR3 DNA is TGTGCCAGCAGCTTTAGGACTGATTCCTACGAGCAGTACTTC.

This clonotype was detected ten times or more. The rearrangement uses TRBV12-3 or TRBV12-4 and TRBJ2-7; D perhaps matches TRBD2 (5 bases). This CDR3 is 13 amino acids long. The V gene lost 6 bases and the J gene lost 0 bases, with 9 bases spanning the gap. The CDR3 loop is CASSRTGSYEQYF. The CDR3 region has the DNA TGTGCCAGCAGCCGGACTGGCTCCTACGAGCAGTACTTC.

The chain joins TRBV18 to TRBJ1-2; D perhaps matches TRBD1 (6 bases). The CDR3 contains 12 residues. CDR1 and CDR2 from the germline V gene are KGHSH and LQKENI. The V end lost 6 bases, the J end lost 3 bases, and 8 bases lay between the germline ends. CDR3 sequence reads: CASSAGDYGYTF. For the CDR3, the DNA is TGTGCCAGCTCCGCAGGGGACTATGGCTACACCTTC.

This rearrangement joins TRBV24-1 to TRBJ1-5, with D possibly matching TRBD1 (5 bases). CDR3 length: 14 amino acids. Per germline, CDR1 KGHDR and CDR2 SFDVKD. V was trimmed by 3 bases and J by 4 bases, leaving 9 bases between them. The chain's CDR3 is CATSDPRQNQPQHF. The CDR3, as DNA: TGTGCCACCAGTGATCCCAGACAGAATCAGCCCCAGCATTTT.

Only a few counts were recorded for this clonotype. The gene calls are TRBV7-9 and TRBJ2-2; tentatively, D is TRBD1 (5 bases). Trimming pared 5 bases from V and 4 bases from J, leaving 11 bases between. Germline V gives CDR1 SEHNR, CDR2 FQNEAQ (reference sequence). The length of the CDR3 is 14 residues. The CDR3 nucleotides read TGTGCCAGCAGCCCTTTCCAGGGCACCGGGGAGCTGTTTTTT. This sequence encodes CASSPFQGTGELFF.

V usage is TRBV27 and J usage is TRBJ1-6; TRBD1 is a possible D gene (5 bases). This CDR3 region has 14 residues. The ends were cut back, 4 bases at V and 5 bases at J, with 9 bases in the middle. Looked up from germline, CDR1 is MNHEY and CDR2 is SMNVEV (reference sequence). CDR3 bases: TGTGCCAGCAGTTGGGGGGGAAATAATTCACCCCTCCACTTT. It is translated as CASSWGGNNSPLHF.

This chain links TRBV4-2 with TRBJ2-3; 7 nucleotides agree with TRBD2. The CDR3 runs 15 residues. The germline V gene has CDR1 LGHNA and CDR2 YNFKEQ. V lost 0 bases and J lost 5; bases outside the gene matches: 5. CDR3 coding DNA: TGTGCCAGCAGCCAAGACGTGCGGGAGAGAGATACGCAGTATTTT. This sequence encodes CASSQDVRERDTQYF.

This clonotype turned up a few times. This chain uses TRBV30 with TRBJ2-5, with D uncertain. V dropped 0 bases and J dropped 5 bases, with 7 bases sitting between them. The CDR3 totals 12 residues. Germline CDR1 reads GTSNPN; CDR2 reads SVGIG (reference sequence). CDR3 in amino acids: CAWSVYPETQYF. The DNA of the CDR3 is TGTGCCTGGAGTGTATATCCGGAGACCCAGTACTTC.

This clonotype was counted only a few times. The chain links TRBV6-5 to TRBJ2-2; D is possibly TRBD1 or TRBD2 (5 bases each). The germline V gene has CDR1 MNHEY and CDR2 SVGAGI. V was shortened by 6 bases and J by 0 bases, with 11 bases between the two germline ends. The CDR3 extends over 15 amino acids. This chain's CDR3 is CASSWQGANTGELFF. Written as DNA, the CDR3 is TGTGCCAGCAGCTGGCAGGGAGCGAACACCGGGGAGCTGTTTTTT.

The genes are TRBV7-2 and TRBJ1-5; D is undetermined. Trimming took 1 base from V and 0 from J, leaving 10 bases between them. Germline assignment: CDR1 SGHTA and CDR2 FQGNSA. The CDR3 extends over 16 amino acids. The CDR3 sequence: CASSLEGKGSNQPQHF. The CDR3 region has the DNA TGTGCCAGCAGCTTAGAGGGAAAGGGTAGCAATCAGCCCCAGCATTTT. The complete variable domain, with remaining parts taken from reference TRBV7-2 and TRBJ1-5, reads GAGVSQSPSNKVTEKGKDVELRCDPISGHTALYWYRQSLGQGLEFLIYFQGNSAPDKSGLPSDRFSAERTGGSVSTLTIQRTQQEDSAVYLCASSLEGKGSNQPQHFGDGTRLSIL.

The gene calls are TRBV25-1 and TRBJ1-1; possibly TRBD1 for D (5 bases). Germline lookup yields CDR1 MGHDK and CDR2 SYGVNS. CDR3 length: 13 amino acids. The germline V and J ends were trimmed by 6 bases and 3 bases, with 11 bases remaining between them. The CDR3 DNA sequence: TGTGCCAGCAGAAGACAGACCGACACTGAAGCTTTCTTT. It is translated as CASRRQTDTEAFF.

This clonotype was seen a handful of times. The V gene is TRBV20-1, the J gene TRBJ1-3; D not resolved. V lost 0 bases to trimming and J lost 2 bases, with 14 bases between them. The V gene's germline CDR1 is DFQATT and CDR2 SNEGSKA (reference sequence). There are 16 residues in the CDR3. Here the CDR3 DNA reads TGCAGTGCTAGAGATGCAGAGCGAGGGACTGGAAACACCATATATTTT. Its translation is CSARDAERGTGNTIYF.

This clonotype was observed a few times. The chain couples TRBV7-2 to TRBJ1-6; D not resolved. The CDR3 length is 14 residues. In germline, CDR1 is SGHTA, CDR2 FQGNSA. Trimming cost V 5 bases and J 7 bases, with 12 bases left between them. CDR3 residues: CASSRWGDNSPLHF. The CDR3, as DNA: TGTGCCAGCAGCCGCTGGGGAGACAATTCACCCCTCCACTTT.

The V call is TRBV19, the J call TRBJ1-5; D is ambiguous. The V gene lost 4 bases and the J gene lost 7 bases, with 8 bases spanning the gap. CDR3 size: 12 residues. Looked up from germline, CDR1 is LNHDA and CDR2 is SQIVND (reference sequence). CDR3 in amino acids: CASSNLEQPQHF. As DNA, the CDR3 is TGTGCCAGTAGTAATTTGGAGCAGCCCCAGCATTTT.